Listed below are T cell receptor beta chains from one sample, sequenced in a study of PD-1 blockade in classical Hodgkin lymphoma. Data came from immunoSEQ multiplex PCR; TCRdb stores just in-frame clones and leaves some out. This table has 20,000 or so clones, approximately 84% appearing once. The sequencing here drew on peripheral blood mononuclear cells (PBMCs), taken at baseline. These receptors were taken from a human donor with classical Hodgkin lymphoma. CDR3s leave out the opening cysteine and the closing phenylalanine or tryptophan. A D gene is named only where the DNA matches it firmly.

v_gene,d_gene,j_gene,CDR3aa
TRBV7-1,-,TRBJ1-5,ASSPGANSNQPQH
TRBV7-9,-,TRBJ1-2,ASSREGYGYT
TRBV4-2,-,TRBJ1-2,ASSQDSVRVSGGGYT
TRBV5-5,-,TRBJ1-1,ASSFSVEGKGTEAF
TRBV7-9,TRBD1,TRBJ2-7,ASSPRTGEAEQY
TRBV2,TRBD2,TRBJ2-3,ASRRIGGGTDTQY
TRBV6-4,-,TRBJ1-2,ASSDGGGAHGYT
TRBV10-2,-,TRBJ1-2,ASGDLNYGYT
TRBV19,-,TRBJ2-4,ASSMRGRGIQY
TRBV30,TRBD1,TRBJ1-6,AFSLGQQNSPLH
TRBV19,TRBD1,TRBJ2-1,ASSIDRGREQF
TRBV28,-,TRBJ1-5,ASSLTGRQPQH
TRBV6-1,TRBD1,TRBJ1-4,ASSALTGRTRPNEKLF
TRBV5-6,-,TRBJ2-1,ASSLRRGTTMNNEQF
TRBV18,TRBD2,TRBJ2-7,ASSPGLFTKTSGGPHEQY
TRBV2,TRBD1,TRBJ2-3,ASRQGAFTDTQY
TRBV5-5,-,TRBJ2-6,ASSRAPGGPGANVLT
TRBV29-1,-,TRBJ1-1,SVKGGPVNTEAF
TRBV4-1,-,TRBJ2-3,ASSQASRGDTQY
TRBV7-3,-,TRBJ2-3,ASSPFHSTDTQY
TRBV9,TRBD2,TRBJ2-2,ASSVALTSAGELF
TRBV25-1,-,TRBJ1-4,ASSEYGQAEKLF
TRBV11-2,TRBD2,TRBJ2-7,ASTRRLAGDYEQY
TRBV2,-,TRBJ1-1,ASSITMNTEAF
TRBV13,-,TRBJ1-2,ASSFFPDREYGYT
TRBV7-9,-,TRBJ1-6,ASSFPNSPLH
TRBV15,-,TRBJ1-5,ATSRDQGNQPQH
TRBV7-3,-,TRBJ2-1,ASSPSPNEQF
TRBV6-4,TRBD2,TRBJ2-7,ASSVRAGGAYEQY
TRBV7-9,TRBD1,TRBJ1-5,ASSSGQGTNQPQH
TRBV4-3,TRBD1,TRBJ1-4,ASSPGQGGVRKLF
TRBV7-3,TRBD2,TRBJ2-4,ASSLAASGGNIQY
TRBV25-1,-,TRBJ2-3,ASRDGRYTQY
TRBV4-2,-,TRBJ1-5,ASSQDRAGGNQPQH
TRBV15,-,TRBJ1-5,ATSRGNQPQH
TRBV6-1,-,TRBJ1-5,ASSESGYQPQH
TRBV7-8,-,TRBJ1-5,ASSLRESNQPQH
TRBV27,-,TRBJ1-2,ASSLSLAGAYGYT
TRBV5-6,-,TRBJ1-1,ASSLEGRMAEAF
TRBV7-2,-,TRBJ2-2,ASSSRGGGNTGELF
TRBV4-1,-,TRBJ2-1,ASSQEVIGANNEQF
TRBV10-3,-,TRBJ2-3,AISATEVDTQY
TRBV4-1,TRBD1,TRBJ1-2,ASSEGQDYGYT
TRBV7-8,-,TRBJ1-5,ASSPYRKENQPQH
TRBV11-3,-,TRBJ2-5,ASSPGGGDPPETQY
TRBV5-6,TRBD1,TRBJ2-7,ASSFADRAPYEQY
TRBV7-2,TRBD1,TRBJ2-2,ASSAGTGVSGELF
TRBV6-1,TRBD1,TRBJ1-2,ASTRQGRAAGYT
TRBV7-9,TRBD1,TRBJ1-1,ASSPWMTGNAEAF
TRBV11-2,-,TRBJ2-7,ASSLDQIRVYEQY
TRBV7-2,-,TRBJ1-3,ASSPGWGSGNTIY
TRBV28,TRBD1,TRBJ2-7,ASGSTGGVQY